The 28 T cell receptor beta chains below come from one sample, sequenced in a study of shared clonotypes between healthy human individuals. Clones were read by immunoSEQ multiplex PCR, and TCRdb kept only the in-frame ones, dropping some. The sample lists fewer than 2.5 million clones; roughly 93% were seen once. Source material: naive CD4+ T cells from PBMCs. Stated subset: CD45RA+ positively selected. Every receptor here comes from a man between 18 and 35 years old in good health. Some clones in this sample may be carry-over from other donors' samples.

The genes are TRBV11-2 and TRBJ2-7; D may be TRBD2 (5 bases). The CDR3 contains 15 residues. Germline-derived CDR1 and CDR2 are SGHAT and FQNNGV. V was trimmed by 1 base and J by 0 bases, leaving 10 bases between them. The CDR3 sequence is CASSLVLARSYEQYF. The CDR3 DNA follows: TGTGCCAGCAGCTTAGTCCTAGCTCGCTCCTACGAGCAGTACTTC. Full variable domain (missing parts from reference TRBV11-2 and TRBJ2-7): EAGVAQSPRYKIIEKRQSVAFWCNPISGHATLYWYQQILGQGPKLLIQFQNNGVVDDSQLPKDRFSAERLKGVDSTLKIQPAKLEDSAVYLCASSLVLARSYEQYFGPGTRLTVT.

Worth noting for this clone: Other DNA sequences in the sample encode the same CDR3. This chain uses TRBV11-2 with TRBJ2-1; the D is unclear. This CDR3 is built from 14 residues. Trimming shortened V by 3 bases and J by 2 bases, and 8 bases separated the two germline ends. Germline CDR1 is SGHAT and CDR2 is FQNNGV. CDR3 in amino acids: CASSLTRTYNEQFF. In nucleotides, the CDR3 is TGTGCCAGCAGCTTGACACGGACCTACAATGAGCAGTTCTTC.

The rearrangement joins TRBV11-2 to TRBJ1-2; 12 bases are a match to TRBD1. Germline trimming cut 1 base from V and 4 bases from J; bases unmatched to any gene: 4. Germline V gives CDR1 SGHAT, CDR2 FQNNGV. This CDR3 spans 16 amino acids. CDR3 DNA sequence: TGTGCCAGCAGCTTAGGGGGACAGGGGGCCCTCTATGGCTACACCTTC. It yields the protein CASSLGGQGALYGYTF.

This chain uses TRBV19 with TRBJ1-5; D remains unclear. Looked up from germline, CDR1 is LNHDA and CDR2 is SQIVND (reference sequence). Deletions cut 4 bases from V and 2 bases from J, with 15 bases between. CDR3 size: 16 residues. CDR3 in amino acids: CASSTSGEVGNQPQHF. CDR3 nucleotide sequence: TGTGCCAGTAGTACGTCTGGGGAAGTTGGCAATCAGCCCCAGCATTTT.

The gene calls are TRBV27 and TRBJ1-5; D remains ambiguous. Germline V CDR1 and CDR2: MNHEY, SMNVEV (reference sequence). The CDR3 is 14 residues long. The V gene lost 3 bases and the J gene lost 9 bases, with 15 bases spanning the gap. The CDR3 reads CASSLRLHGWPQHF. The CDR3 nucleotides read TGTGCCAGCAGTTTGAGACTGCACGGTTGGCCCCAGCATTTT.

The chain joins TRBV27 to TRBJ1-5, with D perhaps matching TRBD1 (5 bases). CDR3 size: 13 residues. Germline assignment: CDR1 MNHEY and CDR2 SMNVEV (reference sequence). The V gene lost 8 bases and the J gene lost 6 bases, with 14 bases spanning the gap. For the CDR3, the DNA is TGTGCCAGCTGGGGGGGATGGGGTCAGCCCCAGCATTTT. Encoded protein: CASWGGWGQPQHF.

The chain joins TRBV18 to TRBJ2-3; weak D call: TRBD2 (6 bases). Looked up from germline, CDR1 is KGHSH and CDR2 is LQKENI. The V end was cut by 1 base, the J end by 0 bases, with 11 bases between. This CDR3 contains 16 residues. The CDR3 nucleotides read TGTGCCAGCTCACCACTTAGCGGACCTAGCACAGATACGCAGTATTTT. This encodes CASSPLSGPSTDTQYF.

This clone was counted only a few times. The chain carries TRBV2 and TRBJ2-7; D is unresolved. The germline V gene encodes CDR1 SNHLY and CDR2 FYNNEI. The CDR3 totals 11 residues. V was cut by 7 bases and J by 3 bases, with 7 bases left in between. The CDR3 DNA sequence: TGTGCCAGCAAAGGTAACTACGAGCAGTACTTC. It is translated as CASKGNYEQYF.

The J gene is TRBJ1-2, the V gene TRBV6-5; 7 bases match TRBD1. This CDR3 contains 12 residues. CDR1 is MNHEY, CDR2 SVGAGI, per germline. Germline trimming cut 6 bases from V and 8 bases from J; bases unmatched to any gene: 6. CDR3 residues: CASSLDRAGYTF. CDR3 nucleotides: TGTGCCAGCAGCCTTGACAGGGCGGGCTACACCTTC.

The chain employs TRBV30 and TRBJ2-3; 15 nucleotides line up with TRBD2. V dropped 2 bases and J dropped 12; count of bases not matched to a gene: 3. In germline, CDR1 is GTSNPN, CDR2 SVGIG (reference sequence). CDR3 length equals 13 residues. This CDR3 reads CAWSKGLAGGQYF. In DNA, the CDR3 is TGTGCCTGGAGTAAGGGACTAGCGGGAGGACAGTATTTT.

The rearrangement uses TRBV6-5 and TRBJ2-3; D remains ambiguous. The length of the CDR3 is 12 residues. Germline V gene data show CDR1 as MNHEY and CDR2 as SVGAGI. V was cut by 6 bases and J by 6 bases, with 10 bases left in between. Here the CDR3 DNA reads TGTGCCAGCAGCCCCGTGGGGGATACGCAGTATTTT. It codes for CASSPVGDTQYF.

The V call is TRBV5-4, the J call TRBJ1-2; D gene ambiguous. Per germline, CDR1 SGHNT and CDR2 YYREEE (reference sequence). This CDR3 is built from 13 residues. V was shortened by 3 bases and J by 6 bases, with 12 bases between the two germline ends. The CDR3 DNA sequence: TGTGCCAGCAGCTCCCCCAACGCCGATGGCTACACCTTC. Its protein is CASSSPNADGYTF.

The chain carries TRBV10-2 and TRBJ2-2, with unresolved D. The germline V gene encodes CDR1 WSHSY and CDR2 SAAADI. Trimming took 0 bases from V and 3 from J, leaving 8 bases between them. This CDR3 is 15 amino acids long. This CDR3 is CASSESLAYTGELFF. CDR3 bases: TGCGCCAGCAGTGAGTCATTGGCCTACACCGGGGAGCTGTTTTTT.

The rearrangement links TRBV2 to TRBJ2-5, with TRBD2 matching 8 bases. Trimming cost V 6 bases and J 5 bases; bases outside gene matches: 5. Looked up from germline, CDR1 is SNHLY and CDR2 is FYNNEI. The CDR3 contains 13 residues. The CDR3 loop is CASSPGTSETQYF. In DNA form, the CDR3 reads TGTGCCAGCAGCCCCGGGACTAGTGAGACCCAGTACTTC.

This chain uses TRBV7-2 with TRBJ1-1; D possibly corresponds to TRBD1 (6 bases). V was trimmed by 5 bases and J by 8 bases, leaving 12 bases between them. CDR1 is SGHTA and CDR2 is FQGNSA in the germline V gene. The CDR3 is 12 amino acids. The DNA for the CDR3 is TGTGCCAGCAGCGGAAGAGGGGGGGAAGCTTTCTTT. Its protein is CASSGRGGEAFF.

The CDR3 sequence: CASSLGTETYEQYF. Here the CDR3 DNA reads TGTGCCAGCAGTTTAGGGACAGAGACATACGAGCAGTACTTC. V gene TRBV27 combines with J gene TRBJ2-7; the match to TRBD1 covers 7 bases. The CDR3 totals 14 residues. Germline trimming cut 2 bases from V and 4 bases from J; bases unmatched to any gene: 5. The germline V gene encodes CDR1 MNHEY and CDR2 SMNVEV (reference sequence).

This rearrangement joins TRBV5-5 to TRBJ2-5; the match to TRBD2 covers 10 bases. Germline CDR1 SGHKS, CDR2 YYEKEE (reference sequence). The V and J ends lost 3 bases and 1 base, in that order; junction bases with no gene match: 3. The CDR3 is 15 residues long. CDR3 DNA sequence: TGTGCCAGCAGCTCCGGGACTAGCGTCCAAGAGACCCAGTACTTC. This gives the protein CASSSGTSVQETQYF.

The CDR3 protein is CASSLTDPFNNEQFF. The DNA of the CDR3 is TGCGCCAGCAGCTTGACCGATCCATTCAACAATGAGCAGTTCTTC. V is TRBV5-1 and J is TRBJ2-1; D not resolved. The CDR3 has 15 amino acids. CDR1 and CDR2 from the germline V gene are SGHRS and YFSETQ. V lost 1 base to trimming and J lost 5 bases, with 13 bases between them.

As concerns this clone: This same CDR3 is encoded by further DNA sequences in the sample. The chain employs TRBV7-2 and TRBJ1-5; D call uncertain. The CDR3 loop spans 14 amino acids. CDR1 and CDR2 from the germline V gene are SGHTA and FQGNSA. V lost 4 bases and J lost 0, with 7 bases in between. CDR3 sequence: CASSSTNSNQPQHF. CDR3 coding DNA: TGTGCCAGCAGCTCAACCAATAGCAATCAGCCCCAGCATTTT.

Of note for this clone: Additional DNA sequences in this sample encode the identical CDR3. The genes are TRBV27 and TRBJ2-7; TRBD2 matches at 10 bases. Per germline, CDR1 MNHEY and CDR2 SMNVEV (reference sequence). J was trimmed by 3 bases and V by 0 bases; bases with no gene match: 5. The CDR3 loop spans 16 amino acids. The CDR3 DNA reads as TGTGCCAGCAGTTTATCGAGCGGGAGGGCCTTCTACGAGCAGTACTTC. The encoded protein is CASSLSSGRAFYEQYF.

The chain is built from TRBV18 and TRBJ2-7; 11 bases fit TRBD1. V shed 4 bases, J shed 3 bases, and the junction held 2 bases outside the gene matches. Looked up from germline, CDR1 is KGHSH and CDR2 is LQKENI. The CDR3 runs 14 residues. CDR3 amino acids: CASSQDRGLYEQYF. The DNA of the CDR3 is TGTGCCAGCTCACAGGACAGGGGGCTCTACGAGCAGTACTTC.

J is TRBJ2-3 and V is TRBV7-8; the match to TRBD2 covers 7 bases. V was clipped by 3 bases and J by 0 bases; unmatched bases: 6. The germline V gene has CDR1 SGHVS and CDR2 FQNEAQ. The CDR3 runs 16 residues. CDR3 region: CASSLLAALSTDTQYF. DNA of the CDR3: TGTGCCAGCAGCTTGCTAGCGGCCTTAAGCACAGATACGCAGTATTTT.

This sequence joins TRBV6-5 and TRBJ1-1, with 8 nucleotides matching TRBD1. This CDR3 region has 15 residues. After removal of 0 bases from V and 4 bases from J, the junction contained 4 bases not matched to a gene. Germline V gene sequence: CDR1 MNHEY, CDR2 SVGAGI. The CDR3 region has the DNA TGTGCCAGCAGTTACTCGAGTCAGGGGGCCACTGAAGCTTTCTTT. Translating it yields CASSYSSQGATEAFF.

Concerning this clone: Other DNA sequences within the sample encode an identical CDR3. The rearrangement links TRBV6-5 to TRBJ2-7; D not certain. V lost 0 bases and J lost 0, with 6 bases in between. CDR3 length: 14 residues. Germline-derived CDR1 and CDR2 are MNHEY and SVGAGI. The DNA of the CDR3 is TGTGCCAGCAGTTACTCCCGTAGCTCCTACGAGCAGTACTTC. Translating gives CASSYSRSSYEQYF.

This clone was observed a single time. The genes are TRBV4-2 and TRBJ2-7, with unresolved D. Germline lookup yields CDR1 LGHNA and CDR2 YNFKEQ. V lost 0 bases to trimming and J lost 0 bases, with 9 bases between them. This CDR3 has 15 residues. Here the CDR3 reads CASSQEGSLSYEQYF. The CDR3 nucleotides read TGTGCCAGCAGCCAAGAAGGAAGCCTCTCCTACGAGCAGTACTTC.

This sequence joins TRBV6-1 and TRBJ2-7; 10 bases agree with TRBD1. V shed 7 bases, J shed 6 bases, and the junction held 9 bases outside the gene matches. CDR1 and CDR2 (germline): MNHNS, SASEGT. This CDR3 is 14 amino acids long. CDR3 in amino acids: CASNLPGQGREQYF. CDR3 bases: TGTGCCAGCAACCTTCCGGGACAGGGGCGCGAGCAGTACTTC.

Note on this clone: The CDR3 ends on some other residue instead of the conserved phenylalanine or tryptophan, so this is likely a read error. No DNA is shown, since the ends of the CDR3 on it are uncertain; the CDR3 is the one TCRdb lists. This rearrangement joins TRBV21-1 to TRBJ2-7; the table's D call of TRBD2 was not tested on the DNA. TRBV21-1 is labeled a pseudogene. A total of 13 residues make up the CDR3, ends included. The CDR3 here is CASSKGGRAATLL.

The chain carries TRBV15 and TRBJ2-1, with 11 bases aligning to TRBD2. The CDR3 runs to 15 residues. V lost 5 bases and J lost 2; bases outside the gene matches: 2. Germline V gives CDR1 LNHNV, CDR2 YYDKDF (reference sequence). Here the CDR3 reads CATSRTSGPYNEQFF. The CDR3 region has the DNA TGTGCCACCAGCCGGACTAGCGGGCCCTACAATGAGCAGTTCTTC.